The clone carrying this T cell receptor beta chain was counted only a few times. The data belong to a study of control samples from healthy donors and cancer patients. Germline V gene data show CDR1 as WSHSY and CDR2 as SAAADI. Trimming cost V 6 bases and J 0 bases, with 12 bases left between them. This CDR3 has 15 residues. The table came from immunoSEQ multiplex PCR; TCRdb's copy has only in-frame clones and leaves some out. The data hold approximately 100,000 clones, with around nine tenths observed a single time. The sample taken for sequencing was blood. The sequence was obtained from a man aged 30 to 39 in good health. The chain employs TRBV10-2 and TRBJ1-3; D is uncertain. This CDR3 is CASRLSDFSGNTIYF. The CDR3 bases are TGCGCCAGCAGACTCAGCGATTTCTCTGGAAACACCATATATTTT.